The count of the clone carrying this T cell receptor (beta chain) is one. This CDR3 spans 12 amino acids. CDR1 KGHSH and CDR2 LQKENI come from the germline V gene. V was shortened by 4 bases and J by 6 bases, with 10 bases between the two germline ends. The sample comes from a study of shared clonotypes between healthy human individuals. It was across several immunoSEQ plates that each subset's genomic DNA was evenly split. The data were produced by immunoSEQ multiplex PCR, yet TCRdb's version contains in-frame clones alone and is incomplete. The data show around 1.5 million clones, with 95% to 99% seen just once and about 0.45% held by the top ten.

The chain links TRBV18 to TRBJ2-7; D is uncertain. Sequencing input: naive CD4+ T cells sorted from blood. The subset is: CD45RA+ positively selected. The sequence came from a man aged 25-45 years in good health. The CDR3 is CASSLLRSEQYF. CDR3 sequence (DNA): TGTGCCAGCTCACTACTTCGAAGCGAGCAGTACTTC.